The TCR beta chain described here comes from a study of blood T cell repertoires in COVID-19. Turning to the study itself: Italy, Spain and the United States were the sources of the convalescent and acute COVID-19 samples. Sources were T cells, B-cell-depleted T cells, or PBMCs; the material itself was cDNA or gDNA.

This clone has just one count. Authors' data handling: Using reference gene primer amplification, nucleated cell counts were estimated. Sequenced by immunoSEQ multiplex PCR; TCRdb stores in-frame clones only, minus some. V and J calls and clone size come straight from that table; D and trimming were deduced from the DNA. In the table there are approximately 75,000 clones, roughly 85% of which are singletons. The receptor was derived from a man older than 75 with acute or convalescent COVID-19. The sample taken for sequencing was peripheral blood.

The CDR3 DNA reads TGTGCCAGCAGTTGGCCCCAGGGGGCGACGGATCAGCCCCAGCATTTT. Its protein product is CASSWPQGATDQPQHF. The V call is TRBV6-6, the J call TRBJ1-5, with 8 positions matching TRBD1. The CDR3 consists of 16 residues. V shed 4 bases and J 5 bases; nucleotides not matched to a gene: 10. Germline V CDR1 and CDR2: MNHNY, SVGAGI (reference sequence).